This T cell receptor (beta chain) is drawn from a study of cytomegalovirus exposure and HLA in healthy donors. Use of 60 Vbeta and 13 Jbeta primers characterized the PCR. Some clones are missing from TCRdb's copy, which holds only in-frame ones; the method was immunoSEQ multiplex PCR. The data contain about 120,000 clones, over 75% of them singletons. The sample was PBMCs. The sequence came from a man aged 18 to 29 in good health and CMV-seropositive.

CDR3 sequence reads: CASSLVVGGDRQTNYGYTF. CDR3 nucleotides: TGCGCCAGCAGCTTGGTGGTCGGAGGGGACAGGCAAACTAACTATGGCTACACCTTC. This rearrangement joins TRBV5-1 to TRBJ1-2; 8 nucleotides line up with TRBD1. This CDR3 region has 19 residues. V gave up 0 bases and J gave up 0 bases; unmatched junction bases: 13. CDR1 and CDR2 from the germline V gene are SGHRS and YFSETQ.